This TCR beta chain is from a study of T cell changes during pregnancy in multiple sclerosis. Only in-frame clones appear in the TCRdb table, and some are missing; sequencing was by immunoSEQ multiplex PCR. The table shows about 5,200 clones, with roughly four fifths occurring only once. Germline V CDR1 and CDR2: SNHLY, FYNNEI. V shed 4 bases and J shed 6 bases, with 13 bases lying between them. The CDR3 has 13 amino acids. The genes are TRBV2 and TRBJ2-7, with D perhaps matching TRBD2 (6 bases). The specimen was CD8+ T cells from peripheral blood mononuclear cells, collected in the second trimester of pregnancy. The sequence came from a female donor in good health, enrolled as a control in a pregnancy study. CDR3 loop: CASSVSGRGEQYF. The CDR3 DNA follows: TGTGCCAGCAGTGTATCCGGGAGAGGCGAGCAGTACTTC.